A single sample is the source of the 12 T cell receptor beta chains below, sequenced in a study of response to subunit inactivated influenza vaccine. TCRdb re-called the RT-PCR reads through MiXCR, storing one row per CDR3 protein. The repertoire includes approximately 490,000 distinct CDR3 sequences, 7.2% of them detected once, and less than 15% sits in the top ten. The input for sequencing was PBMCs from blood, taken around 25 months after vaccination. The receptor set was obtained from a man between 50 and 75 years old who received an inactivated influenza vaccine.

The rearrangement uses TRBV3-1 and TRBJ2-7; TRBD1 agrees at 10 bases. Germline V gene lookup returns CDR1 LGHDT and CDR2 YNNKEL (reference sequence). The CDR3 runs 15 residues. Trimming removed 1 base from V and 5 bases from J; junction bases left unmatched: 5. The DNA for the CDR3 is TGTGCCAGCAGCCAAGCGTGGGACAGGGGCCACGAGCAGTACTTC. As protein: CASSQAWDRGHEQYF.

The V and J genes are TRBV7-8 and TRBJ2-7, with D possibly called TRBD1 or TRBD2 (5 bases each). Germline V gene data show CDR1 as SGHVS and CDR2 as FQNEAQ. The germline V and J ends were trimmed by 4 bases and 3 bases, with 10 bases remaining between them. This CDR3 is built from 13 residues. The CDR3, as DNA: TGTGCCAGCAGCTCCGGGACCTACTACGAGCAGTACTTC. Amino acids: CASSSGTYYEQYF.

This clonotype was counted many times. The chain has TRBV29-1 and TRBJ2-2; D ambiguous. With 4 bases removed from V and 6 bases from J, the gap between germline ends came to 9 bases. CDR1 is SQVTM, CDR2 ANQGSEA, per germline. The CDR3 sequence is 12 residues long. CDR3 protein: CSVASRAGELFF. The CDR3 DNA follows: TGCAGCGTTGCCTCCCGTGCCGGGGAGCTGTTTTTT.

This clonotype has a count of ten or more. The gene calls are TRBV2 and TRBJ2-7; 14 nucleotides agree with TRBD2. This CDR3 comprises 15 residues. Germline loops: CDR1 SNHLY, CDR2 FYNNEI. J was trimmed by 2 bases and V by 6 bases; bases with no gene match: 3. DNA of the CDR3: TGTGCCAGCAGCGGGACTAGCGGGAGCCCCTACGAGCAGTACTTC. This sequence encodes CASSGTSGSPYEQYF.

The chain joins TRBV20-1 to TRBJ2-1; 7 bases fit TRBD2. The CDR3 extends over 15 amino acids. V was pared by 3 bases and J by 5 bases, with 10 bases of the junction left unmatched. Germline V lookup: CDR1 DFQATT, CDR2 SNEGSKA (reference sequence). The CDR3 is CSARPGDYKNNEQFF. CDR3 in DNA: TGCAGTGCTAGGCCGGGGGACTACAAGAACAATGAGCAGTTCTTC.

This clonotype was seen at least ten times. V is TRBV5-8 and J is TRBJ2-1, with D possibly TRBD2 on 7 matching bases. The CDR3 has 15 amino acids. V dropped 2 bases and J dropped 5 bases, with 14 bases sitting between them. CDR1 is SGHTS, CDR2 YDEGEE, per germline. CDR3 sequence: CASSFEGGPHNEQFF. CDR3 nucleotides: TGTGCCAGCAGCTTTGAGGGGGGGCCGCACAATGAGCAGTTCTTC.

This clonotype was counted only a few times. This rearrangement joins TRBV10-3 to TRBJ1-5, with D tentatively TRBD1 (5 bases). Deletions cut 10 bases from V and 0 bases from J, with 22 bases between. Germline lookup yields CDR1 ENHRY and CDR2 SYGVKD. The CDR3 runs to 17 residues. The CDR3 DNA sequence: TGTGCCAACACTACCGGGACGGGGGGGTATAGCAATCAGCCCCAGCATTTT. It yields the protein CANTTGTGGYSNQPQHF.

About this clonotype: It may be a read error: a sequence one base away is much more abundant. The CDR3 here is CTSSLGRAGTQYF. The CDR3, as DNA: TGTACCAGCAGCTTAGGCAGGGCAGGGACCCAGTACTTC. The rearrangement joins TRBV11-2 to TRBJ2-5, with a possible D match to TRBD1 (5 bases). The CDR3 runs 13 residues. Looked up from germline, CDR1 is SGHAT and CDR2 is FQNNGV. Combining the CDR3 with reference TRBV11-2 and TRBJ2-5 gives the whole variable domain EAGVAQSPRYKIIEKRQSVAFWCNPISGHATLYWYQQILGQGPKLLIQFQNNGVVDDSQLPKDRFSAERLKGVDSTLKIQPAKLEDSAVYLCTSSLGRAGTQYFGPGTRLLVL.

The sample holds a few counts of this clonotype. This chain uses TRBV5-6 with TRBJ1-5; 9 bases fit TRBD1. Per germline, CDR1 SGHDT and CDR2 YYEEEE. The CDR3 contains 15 residues. The junction had 9 bases not matched to a gene; V was cut back by 5 bases and J by 6 bases. This CDR3 reads CASSFGTGRTQPQHF. CDR3 sequence (DNA): TGTGCCAGCAGTTTCGGGACAGGGCGGACTCAGCCCCAGCATTTT.

There are many counts of this clonotype. The rearrangement uses TRBV12-3 or TRBV12-4 and TRBJ1-1; D unresolved. This CDR3 region has 13 residues. The germline V and J ends were trimmed by 3 bases and 1 base, with 6 bases remaining between them. The CDR3 DNA sequence: TGTGCCAGCAGTTTCGGGCGGAACACTGAAGCTTTCTTT. It translates to CASSFGRNTEAFF.

This clonotype was detected only a few times. The rearrangement links TRBV7-2 to TRBJ2-7; 10 bases line up with TRBD1. The CDR3 covers 17 residues. CDR1 SGHTA and CDR2 FQGNSA come from the germline V gene. Losses at the gene ends were 5 bases for V and 1 base for J; bases not matched to a gene: 11. CDR3 nucleotide sequence: TGTGCCAGCAGCCTTCCCGGGACAGGGGCGACATCCTACGAGCAGTACTTC. Translated: CASSLPGTGATSYEQYF.

The J gene is TRBJ2-1, the V gene TRBV5-1, with D possibly being TRBD2 (6 bases). The germline CDR1 and CDR2 sequences are SGHRS and YFSETQ. This CDR3 is built from 14 residues. Trimming cost V 4 bases and J 9 bases, with 17 bases left between them. DNA for the CDR3: TGCGCCAGCAGCAATTACCCACGGGAGACTGAGCAGTTCTTC. Translating gives CASSNYPRETEQFF.